The 28 T cell receptor beta chains below all came from one sample that was sequenced in a study of cytomegalovirus exposure and HLA in healthy donors. 13 Jbeta primers and 60 Vbeta primers were used for the PCR. Profiled with immunoSEQ multiplex PCR; TCRdb holds only in-frame clones, not every one. The sample holds about 140,000 clones; 65% to 80% are singletons and the top ten take 1.6%. Sequenced input: PBMCs. The receptors here all came from a woman in her twenties or thirties in good health and CMV-seronegative.

The CDR3 reads CASSPRDRVGTEAFF. CDR3 coding DNA: TGTGCCAGTAGTCCTCGGGACAGGGTGGGGACTGAAGCTTTCTTT. The chain joins TRBV19 to TRBJ1-1, with TRBD1 matching 9 bases. Germline trimming cut 5 bases from V and 5 bases from J; bases unmatched to any gene: 9. This CDR3 is 15 amino acids long. Germline V gene lookup returns CDR1 LNHDA and CDR2 SQIVND (reference sequence).

V and J are TRBV2 and TRBJ2-1, with TRBD2 as a possible D gene (5 bases). CDR1 is SNHLY, CDR2 FYNNEI, per germline. Trimming took 4 bases from V and 9 from J, leaving 10 bases between them. The CDR3 runs to 12 residues. CDR3 region: CASSALGIEQFF. The DNA of the CDR3 is TGTGCCAGCAGTGCACTAGGTATTGAGCAGTTCTTC.

This sequence joins TRBV27 and TRBJ2-3; D is undetermined. Germline V CDR1 and CDR2: MNHEY, SMNVEV (reference sequence). With 5 bases removed from V and 2 bases from J, the gap between germline ends came to 5 bases. The CDR3 loop spans 12 amino acids. The CDR3 DNA reads TGTGCCAGCAGTACTTACACAGATACGCAGTATTTT. As protein: CASSTYTDTQYF.

The genes are TRBV15 and TRBJ2-2; possible D gene TRBD2, 6 bases. Germline V CDR1 and CDR2: LNHNV, YYDKDF (reference sequence). The CDR3 is made up of 16 amino acids. V was pared by 0 bases and J by 2 bases, with 10 bases between. CDR3 region: CATSRESGRNTGELFF. For the CDR3, the DNA is TGTGCCACCAGCAGAGAATCCGGGAGAAACACCGGGGAGCTGTTTTTT. Full variable domain (missing parts from reference TRBV15 and TRBJ2-2): DAMVIQNPRYQVTQFGKPVTLSCSQTLNHNVMYWYQQKSSQAPKLLFHYYDKDFNNEADTPDNFQSRRPNTSFCFLDIRSPGLGDTAMYLCATSRESGRNTGELFFGEGSRLTVL.

This clone was counted a few times. V usage is TRBV4-1 and J usage is TRBJ2-3, with D perhaps TRBD2 (5 bases). Per germline, CDR1 MGHRA and CDR2 YSYEKL. The germline V and J ends were trimmed by 1 base and 2 bases, with 7 bases remaining between them. The CDR3 is 14 residues long. The CDR3 spells CASSQGELTDTQYF. The DNA of the CDR3 is TGCGCCAGCAGCCAAGGGGAGCTCACAGATACGCAGTATTTT.

This clone turned up a few times. The CDR3 is CASSRGPSGANVLTF. CDR3 sequence (DNA): TGTGCCAGCAGCAGGGGCCCCTCTGGGGCCAACGTCCTGACTTTC. The J gene is TRBJ2-6, the V gene TRBV5-6; tentative D call: TRBD1 (5 bases). The CDR3 extends over 15 amino acids. Looked up from germline, CDR1 is SGHDT and CDR2 is YYEEEE. The ends were cut back, 4 bases at V and 0 bases at J, with 8 bases in the middle.

V gene TRBV18 combines with J gene TRBJ1-2; a weak D match, TRBD1 (5 bases). CDR1 and CDR2 (germline): KGHSH, LQKENI. Between the trimmed V and J ends, which lost 0 bases and 5 bases, there was a span of 13 bases. The CDR3 has 15 amino acids. The DNA for the CDR3 is TGTGCCAGCTCACCACCCTTTGGGACTGAGTATGGCTACACCTTC. Its translation: CASSPPFGTEYGYTF.

J is TRBJ1-1 and V is TRBV15; tentative D call: TRBD1 (6 bases). Germline CDR1 and CDR2: LNHNV and YYDKDF (reference sequence). V was cut by 6 bases and J by 0 bases, with 8 bases left in between. The CDR3 is 13 residues long. The DNA for the CDR3 is TGTGCCACCAGTCGACAGGTGAACACTGAAGCTTTCTTT. Protein product: CATSRQVNTEAFF.

CDR3 in amino acids: CASSLAADYEQYV. The CDR3 nucleotides read TGTGCCAGCAGCTTAGCCGCAGACTACGAGCAGTACGTC. The chain employs TRBV7-3 and TRBJ2-7; no firm D call. V was cut by 2 bases and J by 3 bases, with 8 bases left in between. CDR1 is SGHTA, CDR2 FQGTGA, per germline. This CDR3 has 13 amino acids.

The chain recombines TRBV6-1 with TRBJ1-6; 9 nucleotides agree with TRBD1. V trimming: 2 bases; J trimming: 8 bases; junction bases outside the gene matches: 7. CDR1 is MNHNS, CDR2 SASEGT, per germline. The CDR3 covers 16 residues. The CDR3 DNA reads as TGTGCCAGCAGTGAAAGGGGACAGGGTGGGCATTCACCCCTCCACTTT. Translating it yields CASSERGQGGHSPLHF.

This chain joins TRBV5-8 and TRBJ2-7; D remains ambiguous. CDR1 SGHTS and CDR2 YDEGEE come from the germline V gene. V was shortened by 4 bases and J by 2 bases, with 4 bases between the two germline ends. The CDR3 runs 11 residues. CDR3 in DNA: TGTGCCAGCAGCGCGGCCTACGAGCAGTACGTC. This codes for CASSAAYEQYV.

The chain is built from TRBV28 and TRBJ1-3, with D maybe TRBD1 (6 bases). The germline V gene has CDR1 MDHEN and CDR2 SYDVKM. The CDR3 contains 16 residues. V lost 4 bases to trimming and J lost 0 bases, with 13 bases between them. The CDR3 coding sequence is TGTGCCAGCAGTTCGAACCGGGACAACTCTGGAAACACCATATATTTT. It yields the protein CASSSNRDNSGNTIYF.

The rearrangement joins TRBV7-3 to TRBJ2-5; D is possibly TRBD1 (5 bases). V was pared by 5 bases and J by 4 bases, with 11 bases between. The CDR3 sequence is 13 residues long. The germline gives CDR1 SGHTA, CDR2 FQGTGA. The CDR3 DNA sequence: TGTGCCAGCAGCCAGGGAAATGGAGAGACCCAGTACTTC. It translates to CASSQGNGETQYF.

The CDR3 here is CASSHRTPQQFF. In nucleotides, the CDR3 is TGCGCCAGCAGTCATCGGACTCCGCAGCAGTTCTTC. V and J are TRBV23-1 and TRBJ2-1, with D possibly being TRBD2 (5 bases). TRBV23-1 is an open reading frame whose function is uncertain. The CDR3 has 12 amino acids. V lost 3 bases and J lost 11, with 11 bases in between.

The chain carries TRBV10-3 and TRBJ2-5; TRBD2 is a possible D gene (5 bases). The CDR3 is 14 residues long. Trimming left V 0 bases short and J 4 bases short, with 9 bases between. Germline lookup yields CDR1 ENHRY and CDR2 SYGVKD. CDR3 protein: CAISESRVGETQYF. The CDR3 nucleotides are TGTGCCATCAGTGAGTCGAGGGTCGGAGAGACCCAGTACTTC.

V is TRBV5-6 and J is TRBJ1-2, with D unclear. This CDR3 has 13 residues. Trimming took 4 bases from V and 4 from J, leaving 11 bases between them. In germline, CDR1 is SGHDT, CDR2 YYEEEE. CDR3 coding DNA: TGTGCCAGCAGCGTCCTACGGGGCTATGGCTACACCTTC. Encoded protein: CASSVLRGYGYTF.

V and J are TRBV19 and TRBJ2-1; D is perhaps TRBD1 (5 bases). This CDR3 is built from 16 residues. Germline V gives CDR1 LNHDA, CDR2 SQIVND (reference sequence). The V gene lost 8 bases and the J gene lost 0 bases, with 17 bases spanning the gap. For the CDR3, the DNA is TGTGCCAGTTCCGATAGGGGATGGAGCTCCTACAATGAGCAGTTCTTC. Its translation: CASSDRGWSSYNEQFF.

This chain uses TRBV11-2 with TRBJ2-1; the match to TRBD2 covers 7 bases. Trimming at V came to 3 bases and at J to 9 bases, leaving 5 bases not matched to a gene. Germline CDR1 is SGHAT and CDR2 is FQNNGV. The CDR3 is made up of 13 amino acids. The DNA of the CDR3 is TGTGCCAGCAGCTTCGGACTAGACTCTGAGCAGTTCTTC. Protein product: CASSFGLDSEQFF.

The chain couples TRBV5-1 to TRBJ1-1; TRBD1 might be the D (5 bases). CDR3 length equals 13 residues. Germline CDR1 SGHRS, CDR2 YFSETQ. The V and J ends lost 0 bases and 6 bases respectively, with 9 bases between them. Here the CDR3 DNA reads TGCGCCAGCAGCTTGGTCGGAGGGGCTGAAGCTTTCTTT. As protein: CASSLVGGAEAFF.

This clone was picked up a small number of times. The chain recombines TRBV29-1 with TRBJ1-2; no clear D gene. Germline loops: CDR1 SQVTM, CDR2 ANQGSEA. V was cut by 4 bases and J by 1 base, with 7 bases left in between. CDR3 length equals 12 residues. The DNA of the CDR3 is TGCAGCGTTGCCGGTTTTAACTATGGCTACACCTTC. It yields the protein CSVAGFNYGYTF.

The gene calls are TRBV6-1 and TRBJ2-7, with 7 bases aligning to TRBD1. This CDR3 is 12 amino acids long. Germline values: CDR1 MNHNS, CDR2 SASEGT. V gave up 10 bases and J gave up 3 bases; unmatched junction bases: 6. The CDR3 region is CATRQGSYEQYF. The CDR3 bases are TGTGCCACCCGACAGGGCAGCTACGAGCAGTACTTC.

The V gene is TRBV5-1, the J gene TRBJ2-5; tentatively, D is TRBD2 (6 bases). The CDR3 totals 19 residues. Germline CDR1 SGHRS, CDR2 YFSETQ. V lost 4 bases to trimming and J lost 0 bases, with 25 bases between them. CDR3: CASSPFGNGGKSYQETQYF. The DNA for the CDR3 is TGCGCCAGCAGCCCATTTGGGAATGGCGGGAAATCGTACCAAGAGACCCAGTACTTC.

This clone was observed once. The chain couples TRBV6-1 to TRBJ2-3, with TRBD2 matching over 9 bases. CDR3 length: 14 residues. CDR1 MNHNS and CDR2 SASEGT come from the germline V gene. Trimming at V came to 6 bases and at J to 4 bases, leaving 5 bases not matched to a gene. CDR3 nucleotides: TGTGCCAGCAGCGCGGGAGGGGGCGCAGATACGCAGTATTTT. Protein: CASSAGGGADTQYF.

This clone came up once. The gene calls are TRBV10-3 and TRBJ1-6; D is unclear. Germline CDR1 reads ENHRY; CDR2 reads SYGVKD. Trimming stripped 2 bases from V and 2 bases from J, with 7 bases between. CDR3 length: 15 residues. The CDR3 spells CAISELAPYNSPLHF. The DNA of the CDR3 is TGTGCCATCAGTGAGCTGGCTCCCTATAATTCACCCCTCCACTTT.

This chain connects TRBV27 to TRBJ2-4; 7 bases fit TRBD1. Germline CDR1 is MNHEY and CDR2 is SMNVEV (reference sequence). The CDR3 spans 13 residues. V dropped 7 bases and J dropped 7; count of bases not matched to a gene: 7. The CDR3 DNA is TGTGCCAGCATCAGACAGGGAGAGAACATTCAGTACTTC. It is translated as CASIRQGENIQYF.

The chain is built from TRBV7-8 and TRBJ2-7, with 12 nucleotides matching TRBD1. The CDR3 totals 16 residues. Germline CDR1 SGHVS, CDR2 FQNEAQ. V lost 5 bases and J lost 1; bases outside the gene matches: 6. The CDR3 DNA is TGTGCCAGCAGCCCTGGGACAGGGGGCGGTTCCTACGAGCAGTACGTC. This sequence encodes CASSPGTGGGSYEQYV.

V gene TRBV6-1 combines with J gene TRBJ1-3, with D uncertain. CDR1 MNHNS and CDR2 SASEGT come from the germline V gene. The V end lost 7 bases, the J end lost 0 bases, and 7 bases lay between the germline ends. The CDR3 extends over 13 amino acids. CDR3 in amino acids: CASTEYSGNTIYF. The DNA for the CDR3 is TGTGCCAGCACTGAGTACTCTGGAAACACCATATATTTT.

The chain uses TRBV6-1 and TRBJ2-1, with D possibly matching TRBD1 (8 bases). The CDR3 is 14 residues long. Trimming stripped 6 bases from V and 7 bases from J, with 16 bases between. Germline V gene sequence: CDR1 MNHNS, CDR2 SASEGT. Here the CDR3 reads CASRTGEGRNEQFF. As DNA, the CDR3 is TGTGCCAGCAGGACAGGGGAGGGACGGAATGAGCAGTTCTTC.